A selection of T cell receptor beta chains follows, all from one sample in a study of T cells in Graves' hyperthyroidism and ophthalmopathy. TCRdb recomputed calls from the multiplex PCR reads with MiXCR, one row per CDR3 protein. The sample lists about 560,000 distinct CDR3 sequences; 16% were seen once. Input material: blood. The receptors stem from a woman aged 18-29 years with Graves' hyperthyroidism. Each CDR3 is given with its conserved first and last residue. Each record gives: CDR3 DNA, CDR3 protein, D gene, V gene, clone size, CDR3 length, J gene. A D gene is named only where the DNA matches it firmly. Rows give clone size only sometimes, using once, few, many, or a class for an expanded clone.

TGTGCCAGCAGCCGGGAGGCAGGGAAGGCTTTCTTT,CASSREAGKAFF,.,TRBV5-6,few,12,TRBJ1-1
TGTGCCATCAGAGAGACAGGGGGAAGCGGGGAGCTGTTTTTT,CAIRETGGSGELFF,TRBD1,TRBV10-3,few,14,TRBJ2-2
TGTGCCAGCAGTGACGCGGAGTCCACAGATACGCAGTATTTT,CASSDAESTDTQYF,.,TRBV6-4,few,14,TRBJ2-3
TGCGCCAGCAGCCGGGAGCTAGCGGACAATGAGCAGTTCTTC,CASSRELADNEQFF,TRBD2,TRBV4-1,few,14,TRBJ2-1
TGTGCCAGCAGTACGCCAGGGGGCGGAAGATCAGATACGCAGTATTTT,CASSTPGGGRSDTQYF,TRBD1,TRBV28,.,16,TRBJ2-3
TGTGCCAGCAGCTTGGGGGGGGGAGGATTCGGGAACATTCAGTACTTC,CASSLGGGGFGNIQYF,TRBD2,TRBV5-4,.,16,TRBJ2-4
TGCGCCAGCAGCTTGGTTGCAGGCGATTCCTACGAGCAGTACTTC,CASSLVAGDSYEQYF,.,TRBV5-1,.,15,TRBJ2-7
TGTGCCAGCAGTTTCAGCGGGGGGGCGGCGACCCAGTACTTC,CASSFSGGAATQYF,TRBD2,TRBV12-3/TRBV12-4,many,14,TRBJ2-5
TGTGCCAGCAGCCTAAGGACTAGCGGGGAGGGCACCGGGGAGCTGTTTTTT,CASSLRTSGEGTGELFF,TRBD2,TRBV3-1,few,17,TRBJ2-2
TGTGCCAGCAGTTTACCGGGGACGGACCAAGAGACCCAGTACTTC,CASSLPGTDQETQYF,.,TRBV28,few,15,TRBJ2-5
TGTGCCAGCAGTGAATCGGCTAGCGGGGGGAGCTCCTACGAGCAGTACTTC,CASSESASGGSSYEQYF,TRBD2,TRBV2,many,17,TRBJ2-7
TGTGCTAGTGGTCCCGGGACACCGCTTGGCTATGGCTACACCTTC,CASGPGTPLGYGYTF,.,TRBV12-5,.,15,TRBJ1-2
TGTGCCAGCAGCTCGATAGGGCCGAGCTCTGGAAACACCATATATTTT,CASSSIGPSSGNTIYF,.,TRBV7-9,.,16,TRBJ1-3
TGTGCCAGCAGTCCCGAGGGGGCAGGTAATTCACCCCTCCACTTT,CASSPEGAGNSPLHF,TRBD1,TRBV27,few,15,TRBJ1-6